The 9 T cell receptor beta chains below were found in one sample sequenced in a study of T cells after yellow fever vaccination. Via MiXCR, TCRdb re-called the 5' RACE reads, giving one row per CDR3 protein. The profile shows 200,000 to 250,000 distinct CDR3 sequences, 6.9% of them singletons. This material consisted of CD4+ T cells sorted from PBMCs, taken 15 days after the yellow fever booster vaccination. Every receptor here comes from a man under 40 who received the YFV17D yellow fever vaccine.

There are a few counts of this clonotype. The chain couples TRBV7-9 to TRBJ2-3, with D perhaps given as TRBD1 or TRBD2 (5 bases each). Trimming took off 11 bases at V and 0 bases at J, with 18 bases between the two ends. The CDR3 has 15 residues. Per germline, CDR1 SEHNR and CDR2 FQNEAQ (reference sequence). CDR3 in amino acids: CAGGRTKKSTDTQYF. DNA for the CDR3: TGTGCCGGGGGACGCACCAAAAAAAGCACAGATACGCAGTATTTT. Using reference TRBV7-9 and TRBJ2-3 for the parts outside the CDR3, the full variable domain is DTGVSQNPRHKITKRGQNVTFRCDPISEHNRLYWYRQTLGQGPEFLTYFQNEAQLEKSRLLSDRFSAERPKGSFSTLEIQRTEQGDSAMYLCAGGRTKKSTDTQYFGPGTRLTVL.

This clonotype was found many times. The CDR3 spells CASSFAPGLNEQFF. CDR3 bases: TGCGCCAGCAGCTTTGCCCCGGGACTAAATGAGCAGTTCTTC. This chain connects TRBV5-1 to TRBJ2-1; 7 bases map to TRBD2. Trimming cost V 2 bases and J 7 bases; bases outside gene matches: 6. The CDR3 is 14 amino acids. Germline assignment: CDR1 SGHRS and CDR2 YFSETQ.

In this sample, this clonotype turned up many times. V and J are TRBV18 and TRBJ2-1; 10 bases are a match to TRBD1. Trimming took 3 bases from V and 8 from J; bases not matched to a gene: 4. The CDR3 totals 14 residues. Germline V gives CDR1 KGHSH, CDR2 LQKENI. The CDR3 nucleotides read TGTGCCAGCTCACCGACGACAGGGGGCCATGAGCAGTTCTTC. This translates into CASSPTTGGHEQFF.

This clonotype was detected ten times or more. The chain recombines TRBV5-6 with TRBJ2-3; TRBD1 agrees at 7 bases. The germline V gene encodes CDR1 SGHDT and CDR2 YYEEEE. V trimming: 2 bases; J trimming: 4 bases; junction bases outside the gene matches: 7. This CDR3 comprises 15 residues. The CDR3 loop reads CASSFRDRDADTQYF. The CDR3 DNA follows: TGTGCCAGCAGCTTTAGGGACAGAGATGCAGATACGCAGTATTTT.

The sample holds a few counts of this clonotype. The chain is built from TRBV5-6 and TRBJ2-7; the D gene could be TRBD1 or TRBD2 (5 bases each). The germline V gene encodes CDR1 SGHDT and CDR2 YYEEEE. Trimming took off 4 bases at V and 6 bases at J, with 23 bases between the two ends. CDR3 length: 16 amino acids. CDR3 sequence (DNA): TGTGCCAGCAGCGCCGCGGGCTACGGAAAGGGGCCCGAGCAGTACTTC. Protein product: CASSAAGYGKGPEQYF.

The sample holds a few counts of this clonotype. This rearrangement joins TRBV24-1 to TRBJ1-1; 9 bases match TRBD1. This CDR3 has 16 residues. Germline assignment: CDR1 KGHDR and CDR2 SFDVKD. The V and J ends lost 4 bases and 1 base, in that order; junction bases with no gene match: 6. Here the CDR3 DNA reads TGTGCCACCAGTGACCCCTGGACAGGGGAGAACACTGAAGCTTTCTTT. This sequence encodes CATSDPWTGENTEAFF.

At least ten counts were recorded for this clonotype. The V and J genes are TRBV9 and TRBJ2-6; no definite D call. Germline V gene sequence: CDR1 SGDLS, CDR2 YYNGEE. The CDR3 consists of 14 residues. The V gene lost 3 bases and the J gene lost 1 base, with 5 bases spanning the gap. The DNA for the CDR3 is TGTGCCAGCAGCGCAGAATCTGGGGCCAACGTCCTGACTTTC. Amino acids: CASSAESGANVLTF.

This clonotype came up a few times. This chain links TRBV20-1 with TRBJ2-1; 13 positions match TRBD2. CDR3 size: 18 residues. Germline V gene lookup returns CDR1 DFQATT and CDR2 SNEGSKA (reference sequence). The J segment lost 2 bases and the V segment lost 6 bases, leaving 13 bases of the junction unmatched. The CDR3 here is CSASKLAGGPLPYNEQFF. Here the CDR3 DNA reads TGCAGTGCCTCTAAACTAGCGGGAGGGCCCCTCCCCTACAATGAGCAGTTCTTC.

Only a few counts were recorded for this clonotype. This chain joins TRBV11-2 and TRBJ2-7; the D call may be TRBD1 or TRBD2 (6 bases each). Germline CDR1 and CDR2: SGHAT and FQNNGV. The V end was cut by 5 bases, the J end by 5 bases, with 19 bases between. The CDR3 has 15 residues. The CDR3 loop is CASSPRDRRGHEQYF. CDR3 nucleotide sequence: TGTGCCAGCAGCCCTCGTGACAGGCGGGGCCACGAGCAGTACTTC.